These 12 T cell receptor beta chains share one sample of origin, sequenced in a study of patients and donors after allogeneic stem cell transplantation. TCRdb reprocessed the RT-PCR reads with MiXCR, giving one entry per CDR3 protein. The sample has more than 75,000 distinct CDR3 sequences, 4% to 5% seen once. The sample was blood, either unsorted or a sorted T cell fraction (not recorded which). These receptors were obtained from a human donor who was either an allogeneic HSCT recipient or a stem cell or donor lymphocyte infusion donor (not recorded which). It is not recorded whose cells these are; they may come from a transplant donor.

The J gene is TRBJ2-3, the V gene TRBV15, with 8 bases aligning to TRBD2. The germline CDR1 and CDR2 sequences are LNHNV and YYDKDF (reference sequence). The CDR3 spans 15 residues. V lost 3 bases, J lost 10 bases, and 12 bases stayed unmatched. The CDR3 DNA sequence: TGTGCCACCAGCAGGTCGCTAGCGGGCGCCGGGGCGCAGTATTTT. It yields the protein CATSRSLAGAGAQYF.

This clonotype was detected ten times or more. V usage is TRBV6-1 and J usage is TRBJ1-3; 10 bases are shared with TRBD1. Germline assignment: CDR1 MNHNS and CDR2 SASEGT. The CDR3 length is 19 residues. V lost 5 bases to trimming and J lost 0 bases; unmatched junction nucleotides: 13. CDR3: CASSPSGTGVIISGNTIYF. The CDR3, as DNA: TGTGCCAGCAGTCCTTCCGGGACAGGGGTCATTATCTCTGGAAACACCATATATTTT.

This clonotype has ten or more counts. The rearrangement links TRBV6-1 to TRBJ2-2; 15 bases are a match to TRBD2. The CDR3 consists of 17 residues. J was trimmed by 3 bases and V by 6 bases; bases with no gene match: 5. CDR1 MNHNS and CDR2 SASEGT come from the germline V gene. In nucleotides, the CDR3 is TGTGCCAGCAGGGGACTAGCGGGGGGCCAGCACACCGGGGAGCTGTTTTTT. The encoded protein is CASRGLAGGQHTGELFF.

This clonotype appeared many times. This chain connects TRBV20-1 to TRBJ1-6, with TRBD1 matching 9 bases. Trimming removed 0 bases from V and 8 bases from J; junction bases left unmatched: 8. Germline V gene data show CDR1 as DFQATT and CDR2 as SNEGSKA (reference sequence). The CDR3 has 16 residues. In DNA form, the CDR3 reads TGCAGTGCTAGAGATCGTAGGACAGGGGTTGATTCACCCCTCCACTTT. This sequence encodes CSARDRRTGVDSPLHF.

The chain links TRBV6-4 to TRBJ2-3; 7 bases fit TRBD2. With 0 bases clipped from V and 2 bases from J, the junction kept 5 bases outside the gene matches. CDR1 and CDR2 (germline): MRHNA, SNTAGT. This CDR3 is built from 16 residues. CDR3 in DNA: TGTGCCAGCAGTGACTCATCGACTAGCCCCACAGATACGCAGTATTTT. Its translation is CASSDSSTSPTDTQYF.

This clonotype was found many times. The CDR3 DNA follows: TGCAGTGCTACGGGGGGGGCTGGCAGCAATCAGCCCCAGCATTTT. Amino acid sequence: CSATGGAGSNQPQHF. This chain connects TRBV20-1 to TRBJ1-5; possible D gene TRBD1, 6 bases. V lost 4 bases, J lost 1 base, and 14 bases lay in between. This CDR3 has 15 amino acids. Germline CDR1 is DFQATT and CDR2 is SNEGSKA (reference sequence).

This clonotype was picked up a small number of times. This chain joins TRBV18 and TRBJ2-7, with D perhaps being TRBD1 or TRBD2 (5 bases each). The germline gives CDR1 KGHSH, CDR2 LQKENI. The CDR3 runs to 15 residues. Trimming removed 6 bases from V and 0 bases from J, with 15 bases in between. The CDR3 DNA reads TGTGCCAGCTCGCCGCCGGGACGGAGCTCCTACGAGCAGTACTTC. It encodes CASSPPGRSSYEQYF.

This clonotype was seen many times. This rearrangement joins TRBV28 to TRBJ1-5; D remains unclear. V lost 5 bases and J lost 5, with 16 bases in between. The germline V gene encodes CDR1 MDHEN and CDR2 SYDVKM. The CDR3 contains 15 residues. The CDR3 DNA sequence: TGTGCCAGCAGTCCACCTCCTCATGACGATCAGCCCCAGCATTTT. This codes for CASSPPPHDDQPQHF.

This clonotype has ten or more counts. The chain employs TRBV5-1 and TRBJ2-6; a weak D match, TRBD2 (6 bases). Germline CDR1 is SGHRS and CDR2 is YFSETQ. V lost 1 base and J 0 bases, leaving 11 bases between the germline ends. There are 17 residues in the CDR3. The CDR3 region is CASSLYTGGSGANVLTF. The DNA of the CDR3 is TGCGCCAGCAGCTTGTATACCGGGGGCTCTGGGGCCAACGTCCTGACTTTC.

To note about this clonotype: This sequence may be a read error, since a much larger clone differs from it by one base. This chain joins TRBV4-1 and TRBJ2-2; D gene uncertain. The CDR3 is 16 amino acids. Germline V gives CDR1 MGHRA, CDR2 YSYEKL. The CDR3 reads CVSSQDILGGYGELFF. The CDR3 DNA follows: TGCGTCAGCAGCCAAGATATCCTAGGCGGTTACGGGGAGCTGTTTTTT.

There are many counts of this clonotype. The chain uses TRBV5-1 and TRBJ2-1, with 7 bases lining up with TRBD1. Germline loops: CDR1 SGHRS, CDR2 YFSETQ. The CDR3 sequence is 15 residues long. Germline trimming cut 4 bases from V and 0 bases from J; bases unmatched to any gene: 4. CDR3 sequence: CASSPGQVSYNEQFF. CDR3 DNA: TGCGCCAGCAGCCCCGGACAGGTCTCCTACAATGAGCAGTTCTTC.

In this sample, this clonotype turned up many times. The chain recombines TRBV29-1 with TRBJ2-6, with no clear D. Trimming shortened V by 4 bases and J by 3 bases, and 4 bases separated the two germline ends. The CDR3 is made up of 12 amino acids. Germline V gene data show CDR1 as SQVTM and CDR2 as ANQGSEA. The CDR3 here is CSVGDGANVLTF. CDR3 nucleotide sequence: TGCAGCGTTGGAGATGGGGCCAACGTCCTGACTTTC.